The source of this T cell receptor (beta chain) is a study of blood T cell repertoires in COVID-19. Whole-study context: The origin of the acute and convalescent COVID-19 samples was the United States, Italy and Spain.

Germline V gene sequence: CDR1 SQVTM, CDR2 ANQGSEA. CDR3 length: 15 residues. The V gene lost 6 bases and the J gene lost 1 base, with 17 bases spanning the gap. Methods used by the authors: Using reference gene primer amplification, nucleated cell counts were estimated. Assay used: immunoSEQ multiplex PCR; TCRdb lists only in-frame clones, some missing. V and J calls plus clone size are reproduced from that table; the DNA served to infer D and trimming. Of 110,000 or so clones detected, 85% appear once; the ten largest clones hold around 13%. The sequence was collected from a human donor in a cohort sampled during active COVID-19. The sample taken for sequencing was peripheral blood. The chain links TRBV29-1 to TRBJ2-3, with no clear D. CDR3 sequence: CSVGADIRRTDTQYF. CDR3 DNA sequence: TGCAGCGTAGGTGCCGACATCCGCCGCACAGATACGCAGTATTTT.